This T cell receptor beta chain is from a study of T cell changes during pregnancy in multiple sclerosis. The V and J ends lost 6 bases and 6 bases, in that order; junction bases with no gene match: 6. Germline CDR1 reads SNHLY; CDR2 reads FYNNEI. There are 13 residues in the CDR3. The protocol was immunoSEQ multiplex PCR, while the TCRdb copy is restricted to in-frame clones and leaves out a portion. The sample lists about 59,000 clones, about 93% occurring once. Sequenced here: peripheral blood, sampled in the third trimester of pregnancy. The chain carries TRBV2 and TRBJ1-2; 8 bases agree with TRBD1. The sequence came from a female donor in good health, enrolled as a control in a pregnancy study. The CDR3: CASSSTGADGYTF. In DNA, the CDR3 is TGTGCCAGCAGCTCGACAGGGGCCGATGGCTACACCTTC.